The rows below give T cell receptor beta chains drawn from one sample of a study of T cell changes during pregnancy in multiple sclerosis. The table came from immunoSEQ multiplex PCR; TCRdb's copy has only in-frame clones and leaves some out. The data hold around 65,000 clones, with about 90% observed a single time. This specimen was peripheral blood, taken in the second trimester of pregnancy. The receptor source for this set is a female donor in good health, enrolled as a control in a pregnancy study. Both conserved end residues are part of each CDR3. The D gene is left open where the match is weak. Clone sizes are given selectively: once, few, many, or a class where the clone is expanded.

TGTGCCAGCAGCTGGGACAGGGAGGAGACCCAGTACTTC	CASSWDREETQYF	-	TRBV11-2	TRBJ2-5	TRBD1
TGCGCCAGCAGCTTGGCCGGTTGGCGGGACAACACCGGGGAGCTGTTTTTT	CASSLAGWRDNTGELFF	-	TRBV5-1	TRBJ2-2	-
TGCGCCAGCAGCCAAGTAACAGGGGGCTTATACAATGAGCAGTTCTTC	CASSQVTGGLYNEQFF	-	TRBV4-3	TRBJ2-1	TRBD1
TGCGCCAGCAGCTTGGGTAGCGGGGGGTACCAAGAGACCCAGTACTTC	CASSLGSGGYQETQYF	-	TRBV5-1	TRBJ2-5	TRBD2
TGTGCCAGCAGCCCAGGGGTCCAGGCGAGCGTACCCCTCCACTTT	CASSPGVQASVPLHF	once	TRBV7-2	TRBJ1-6	-
TGTGCCAGCAGCGCTGGCGGCAGGGAGCTGTTTTTT	CASSAGGRELFF	-	TRBV7-9	TRBJ2-2	-
TGCGCCAGCAGCTTCGAACCAGGGCCCGGGGAGCTGTTTTTT	CASSFEPGPGELFF	-	TRBV5-1	TRBJ2-2	-
TGTGCCAGCTCACCGGAAGTCCTAGTTGGGGAAAAACTGTTTTTT	CASSPEVLVGEKLFF	-	TRBV18	TRBJ1-4	-
TGTGCCAGCTCCCAACTAACCGGGGAGCTGTTTTTT	CASSQLTGELFF	-	TRBV18	TRBJ2-2	-
TGTGCCAGCAGTCCCTATCCCGGGACAGGCTCTGGGGCCAACGTCCTGACTTTC	CASSPYPGTGSGANVLTF	-	TRBV27	TRBJ2-6	TRBD1
TGTGCCAGCAGGGGGGGACAGGCCGGGGCCTACGAGCAGTACTTC	CASRGGQAGAYEQYF	-	TRBV27	TRBJ2-7	TRBD1
TGCGCCAGCAGCCAAGCCGTCTCCGGGGAGACCCAGTACTTC	CASSQAVSGETQYF	-	TRBV4-3	TRBJ2-5	-
TGCGCCAGCAGCCAAGTATTTGGTAGTCAATCCGAGCAGTACTTC	CASSQVFGSQSEQYF	few	TRBV4-3	TRBJ2-7	-
TGTGCCAGCAACCCGGGACAGGCCACGGATGAGCAGTTCTTC	CASNPGQATDEQFF	-	TRBV9	TRBJ2-1	TRBD1
TGCAGCGTACCGACAGGGGCGAGTCGATACGGCTACACCTTC	CSVPTGASRYGYTF	-	TRBV29-1	TRBJ1-2	TRBD1
TGTGCCAGCAGTTACTCGAGCCAGGGGTGGGGGGAGACCCAGTACTTC	CASSYSSQGWGETQYF	-	TRBV6-5	TRBJ2-5	-
TGTGCCAGCAGCTCCGGGCGCAGGACAAACCTTAGGGAGCAGTACTTC	CASSSGRRTNLREQYF	once	TRBV5-4	TRBJ2-7	-
TGTGCCAGTAGTACAACACAGGGGTCCTCCTACAATGAGCAGTTCTTC	CASSTTQGSSYNEQFF	-	TRBV19	TRBJ2-1	TRBD1
TGTGCCAGCAGCTTCGCCGAGGGGGGCACAGATACGCAGTATTTT	CASSFAEGGTDTQYF	few	TRBV7-9	TRBJ2-3	-
TGTGCCAGCAGTTTAACAGGGTGGGTCTCTGGGGCCAACGTCCTGACTTTC	CASSLTGWVSGANVLTF	-	TRBV27	TRBJ2-6	-